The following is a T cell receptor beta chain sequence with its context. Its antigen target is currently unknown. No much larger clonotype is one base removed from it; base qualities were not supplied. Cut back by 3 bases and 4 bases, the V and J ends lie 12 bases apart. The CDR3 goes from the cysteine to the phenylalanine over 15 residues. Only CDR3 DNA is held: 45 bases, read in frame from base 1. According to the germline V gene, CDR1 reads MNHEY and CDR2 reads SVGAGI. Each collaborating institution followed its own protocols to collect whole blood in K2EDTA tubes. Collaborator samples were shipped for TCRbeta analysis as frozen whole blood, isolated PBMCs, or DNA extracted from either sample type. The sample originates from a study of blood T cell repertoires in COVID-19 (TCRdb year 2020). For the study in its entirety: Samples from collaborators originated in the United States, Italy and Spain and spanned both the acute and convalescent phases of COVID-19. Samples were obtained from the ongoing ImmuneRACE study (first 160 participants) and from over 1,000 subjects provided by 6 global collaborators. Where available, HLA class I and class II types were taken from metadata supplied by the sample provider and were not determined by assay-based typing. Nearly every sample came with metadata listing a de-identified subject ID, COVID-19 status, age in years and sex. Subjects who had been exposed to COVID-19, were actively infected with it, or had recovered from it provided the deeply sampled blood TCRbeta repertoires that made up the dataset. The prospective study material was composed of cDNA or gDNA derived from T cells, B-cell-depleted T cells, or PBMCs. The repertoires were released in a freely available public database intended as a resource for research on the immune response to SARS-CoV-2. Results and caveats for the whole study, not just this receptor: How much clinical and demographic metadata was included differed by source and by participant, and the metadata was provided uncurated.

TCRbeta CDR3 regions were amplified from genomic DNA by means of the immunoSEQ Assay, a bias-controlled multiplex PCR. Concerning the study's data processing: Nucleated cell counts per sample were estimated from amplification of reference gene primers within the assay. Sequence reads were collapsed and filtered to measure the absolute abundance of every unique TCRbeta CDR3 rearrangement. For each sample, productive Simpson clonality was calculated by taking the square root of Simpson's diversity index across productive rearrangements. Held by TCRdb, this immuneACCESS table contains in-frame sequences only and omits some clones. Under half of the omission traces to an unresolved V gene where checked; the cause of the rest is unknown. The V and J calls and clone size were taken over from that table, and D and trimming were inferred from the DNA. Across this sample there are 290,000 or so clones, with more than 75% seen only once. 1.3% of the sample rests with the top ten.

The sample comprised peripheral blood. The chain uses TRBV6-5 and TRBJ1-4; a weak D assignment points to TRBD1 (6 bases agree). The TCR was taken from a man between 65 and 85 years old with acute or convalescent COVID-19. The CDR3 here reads CASSYSRGLNEKLFF. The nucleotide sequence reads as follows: TGTGCCAGCAGTTATAGCAGGGGCCTTAATGAAAAACTGTTTTTT.